This T cell receptor beta chain appears in the sequencing data of a study of human thymus T cells. This CDR3 region has 15 residues. Trimming took 1 base from V and 7 from J; bases not matched to a gene: 8. The germline V gene encodes CDR1 SGDLS and CDR2 YYNGEE. Data came from immunoSEQ multiplex PCR; TCRdb stores just in-frame clones and leaves some out. The sample gives some 44,000 clones, 85% to 95% of which show up once; roughly 0.16% is in the top ten. The sequenced sample was blood. The V call is TRBV9, the J call TRBJ2-1, with TRBD2 identical over 7 bases. This TCR came from a girl under three years old with a congenital heart defect but otherwise immunologically healthy. The CDR3 protein is CASSVHSGALNEQFF. The CDR3 coding sequence is TGTGCCAGCAGCGTACACAGCGGGGCCCTGAATGAGCAGTTCTTC.